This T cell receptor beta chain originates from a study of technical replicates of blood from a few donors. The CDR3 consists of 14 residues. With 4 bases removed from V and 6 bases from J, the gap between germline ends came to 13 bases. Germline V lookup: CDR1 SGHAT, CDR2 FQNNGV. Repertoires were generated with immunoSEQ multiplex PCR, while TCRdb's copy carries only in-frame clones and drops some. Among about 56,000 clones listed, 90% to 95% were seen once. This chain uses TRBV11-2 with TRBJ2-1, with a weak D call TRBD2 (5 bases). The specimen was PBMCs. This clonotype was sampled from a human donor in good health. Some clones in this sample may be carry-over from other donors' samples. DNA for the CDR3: TGTGCCAGCAGCTCAGAGCGACGGGGCAATGAGCAGTTCTTC. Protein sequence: CASSSERRGNEQFF. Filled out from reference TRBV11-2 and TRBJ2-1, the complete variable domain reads EAGVAQSPRYKIIEKRQSVAFWCNPISGHATLYWYQQILGQGPKLLIQFQNNGVVDDSQLPKDRFSAERLKGVDSTLKIQPAKLEDSAVYLCASSSERRGNEQFFGPGTRLTVL.